A single sample gave rise to the 13 T cell receptor beta chains below, sequenced in a study of blood T cell repertoires in COVID-19. The assay was immunoSEQ multiplex PCR, and TCRdb's table has in-frame clones only and misses some. The sample yields 150,000 or so clones, about 86% seen once. The sample consisted of peripheral blood. These receptors were taken from a man aged 55 to 70 with acute or convalescent COVID-19.

The CDR3 bases are TGTGCCAGCAGTGATTGGGGCAGCTCTGGAAACACCATATATTTT. This gives the protein CASSDWGSSGNTIYF. The V and J genes are TRBV2 and TRBJ1-3; a weak D match, TRBD1 (5 bases). V was clipped by 3 bases and J by 0 bases, with 9 bases between them. The CDR3 is made up of 15 amino acids. CDR1 is SNHLY, CDR2 FYNNEI, per germline. Together with reference TRBV2 and TRBJ1-3, the CDR3 gives the full variable domain: EPEVTQTPSHQVTQMGQEVILRCVPISNHLYFYWYRQILGQKVEFLVSFYNNEISEKSEIFDDQFSVERPDGSNFTLKIRSTKLEDSAMYFCASSDWGSSGNTIYFGEGSWLTVV.

The chain recombines TRBV9 with TRBJ1-3; D call uncertain. The CDR3 loop spans 16 amino acids. In germline, CDR1 is SGDLS, CDR2 YYNGEE. V was pared by 0 bases and J by 2 bases, with 12 bases between. The DNA for the CDR3 is TGTGCCAGCAGCGTAGGTCCGGGGTTGGCTGGAAACACCATATATTTT. Translation gives CASSVGPGLAGNTIYF.

The chain employs TRBV3-1 (or the pseudogene TRBV3-2) and TRBJ2-7; D perhaps matches TRBD2 (7 bases). This CDR3 region has 17 residues. Germline-derived CDR1 and CDR2 are LGHDT and YNNKEL (reference sequence). The germline V and J ends were trimmed by 2 bases and 2 bases, with 19 bases remaining between them. The CDR3 spells CASSQTRGGERPYEQYF. CDR3 bases: TGTGCCAGCAGCCAAACCAGAGGGGGGGAGCGTCCCTACGAGCAGTACTTC.

The V gene is TRBV4-2, the J gene TRBJ2-7; possibly TRBD2 for D (6 bases). Germline V CDR1 and CDR2: LGHNA, YNFKEQ. The CDR3 is made up of 16 amino acids. V was trimmed by 0 bases and J by 7 bases, leaving 19 bases between them. This chain's CDR3 is CASSQEGRGETGEQYF. DNA of the CDR3: TGTGCCAGCAGCCAAGAGGGGCGGGGAGAGACGGGGGAGCAGTACTTC.

This chain connects TRBV18 to TRBJ2-2; D call uncertain. V was pared by 2 bases and J by 0 bases, with 10 bases between. CDR3 length: 16 amino acids. From germline, CDR1 is KGHSH and CDR2 LQKENI. CDR3 nucleotide sequence: TGTGCCAGCTCACCATATTCAGGCCCGAACACCGGGGAGCTGTTTTTT. Encoded protein: CASSPYSGPNTGELFF.

This sequence joins TRBV15 and TRBJ2-3; D may be TRBD2 (5 bases). Germline CDR1 reads LNHNV; CDR2 reads YYDKDF (reference sequence). The CDR3 has 14 amino acids. The V and J ends lost 0 bases and 3 bases respectively, with 7 bases between them. CDR3 residues: CATSRDGVTDTQYF. CDR3 bases: TGTGCCACCAGCAGAGACGGGGTTACAGATACGCAGTATTTT.

V gene TRBV27 combines with J gene TRBJ1-2; D is perhaps TRBD1 (5 bases). Per the germline V gene, CDR1 is MNHEY and CDR2 is SMNVEV (reference sequence). The germline V and J ends were trimmed by 1 base and 8 bases, with 11 bases remaining between them. This CDR3 contains 13 residues. Written as DNA, the CDR3 is TGTGCCAGCAGTTTATGGGGGGGTGGGGGCTACACCTTC. Encoded protein: CASSLWGGGGYTF.

The chain recombines TRBV5-1 with TRBJ1-1; D perhaps matches TRBD1 (6 bases). CDR1 is SGHRS and CDR2 is YFSETQ in the germline V gene. The CDR3 is 13 residues long. Trimming pared 5 bases from V and 5 bases from J, leaving 13 bases between. The CDR3, as DNA: TGCGCCAGCAGTCAACAGGGAGAGACTGAAGCTTTCTTT. The encoded protein is CASSQQGETEAFF.

DNA for the CDR3: TGTGCCAGCAGTTCATACAGGGATGGCGGCTACACCTTC. Its protein product is CASSSYRDGGYTF. The chain combines TRBV27 with TRBJ1-2; a possible D gene is TRBD1 (6 bases). Looked up from germline, CDR1 is MNHEY and CDR2 is SMNVEV (reference sequence). V was cut by 4 bases and J by 8 bases, with 14 bases left in between. The CDR3 spans 13 residues.

The V call is TRBV7-8, the J call TRBJ2-1; possible D gene TRBD2, 6 bases. The CDR3 loop spans 16 amino acids. V lost 3 bases and J 9 bases, leaving 21 bases between the germline ends. Germline V gene lookup returns CDR1 SGHVS and CDR2 FQNEAQ. In DNA form, the CDR3 reads TGTGCCAGCAGCTTGGGGTCCGGGAGAGGGGCAAGTGAGCAGTTCTTC. Protein sequence: CASSLGSGRGASEQFF.

The gene calls are TRBV2 and TRBJ2-1; TRBD1 matches at 7 bases. Germline CDR1 is SNHLY and CDR2 is FYNNEI. Trimming removed 6 bases from V and 2 bases from J; junction bases left unmatched: 4. The CDR3 consists of 14 residues. In nucleotides, the CDR3 is TGTGCCAGCAGGCCGGGACAGACCTACAATGAGCAGTTCTTC. It translates to CASRPGQTYNEQFF. Full variable domain (rest looked up from reference TRBV2 and TRBJ2-1): EPEVTQTPSHQVTQMGQEVILRCVPISNHLYFYWYRQILGQKVEFLVSFYNNEISEKSEIFDDQFSVERPDGSNFTLKIRSTKLEDSAMYFCASRPGQTYNEQFFGPGTRLTVL.

The J gene is TRBJ2-5, the V gene TRBV5-1, with D perhaps matching TRBD2 (5 bases). V was clipped by 4 bases and J by 10 bases, with 17 bases between them. The CDR3 loop spans 13 amino acids. Per the germline V gene, CDR1 is SGHRS and CDR2 is YFSETQ. The CDR3 here is CASSHEVVEDQYF. As DNA, the CDR3 is TGCGCCAGCAGCCACGAGGTTGTGGAGGACCAGTACTTC.

The V gene is TRBV15, the J gene TRBJ2-1, with a weak D call TRBD2 (7 bases). V lost 5 bases to trimming and J lost 4 bases, with 21 bases between them. The CDR3 length is 17 residues. Germline V gene lookup returns CDR1 LNHNV and CDR2 YYDKDF (reference sequence). DNA of the CDR3: TGTGCCACCAGCGGCTCTACAGGGAGGGGTGCATACAATGAGCAGTTCTTC. This encodes CATSGSTGRGAYNEQFF.